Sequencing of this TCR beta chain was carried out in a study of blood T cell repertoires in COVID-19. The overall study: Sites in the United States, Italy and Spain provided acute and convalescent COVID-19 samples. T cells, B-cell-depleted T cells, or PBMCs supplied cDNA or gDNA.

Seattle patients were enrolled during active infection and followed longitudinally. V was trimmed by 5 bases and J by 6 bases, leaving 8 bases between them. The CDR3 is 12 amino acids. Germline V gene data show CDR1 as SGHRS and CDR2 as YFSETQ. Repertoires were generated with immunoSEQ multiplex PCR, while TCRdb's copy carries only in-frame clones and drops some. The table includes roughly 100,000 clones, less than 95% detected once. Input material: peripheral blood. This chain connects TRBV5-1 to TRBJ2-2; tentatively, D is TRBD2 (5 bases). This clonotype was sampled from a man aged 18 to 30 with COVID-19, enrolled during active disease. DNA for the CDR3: TGCGCCAGCAGATGGGGAGCCGGGGAGCTGTTTTTT. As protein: CASRWGAGELFF.